This T cell receptor beta chain came from a study of T cells in women clearing cervical HPV infection. The CDR3 extends over 14 amino acids. The ends were cut back, 6 bases at V and 3 bases at J, with 11 bases in the middle. Findings and limits, study-wide: Effector/memory and HPV-specific T cells were not isolated, and association timing is unknown.

The assay was immunoSEQ multiplex PCR, and TCRdb's table has in-frame clones only and misses some. Its table lists about 41,000 clones. As to this clone: The antigen remains undetermined. The CDR3 extends 3 residues past the end of the read, so its final part is completed from the germline J gene.

This clonotype was sampled from a woman aged 18-69 years with a cervical HPV16 infection that either progressed to CIN3+ or cleared (not recorded which). The rearrangement links TRBV12-3 or TRBV12-4 to TRBJ1-4; D remains ambiguous. Material for sequencing was blood buffy coat. CDR3 DNA, as far as it was read: TGTGCCAGCAGCCCAGGAGGCGCTAATGAAAAA. Protein sequence: CASSPGGANEK. In full, the CDR3 reads CASSPGGANEKLFF.